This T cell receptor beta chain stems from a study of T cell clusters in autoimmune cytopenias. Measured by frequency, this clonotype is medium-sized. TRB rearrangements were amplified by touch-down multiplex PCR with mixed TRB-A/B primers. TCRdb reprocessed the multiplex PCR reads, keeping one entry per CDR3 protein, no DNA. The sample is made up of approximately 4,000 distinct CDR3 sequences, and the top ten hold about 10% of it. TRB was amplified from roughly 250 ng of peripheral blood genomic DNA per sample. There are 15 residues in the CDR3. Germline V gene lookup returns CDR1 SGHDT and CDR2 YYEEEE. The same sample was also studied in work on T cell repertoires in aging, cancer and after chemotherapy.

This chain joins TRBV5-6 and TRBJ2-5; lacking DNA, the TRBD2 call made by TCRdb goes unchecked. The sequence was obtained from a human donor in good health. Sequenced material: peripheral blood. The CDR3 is CASSLPGGREETQYF.